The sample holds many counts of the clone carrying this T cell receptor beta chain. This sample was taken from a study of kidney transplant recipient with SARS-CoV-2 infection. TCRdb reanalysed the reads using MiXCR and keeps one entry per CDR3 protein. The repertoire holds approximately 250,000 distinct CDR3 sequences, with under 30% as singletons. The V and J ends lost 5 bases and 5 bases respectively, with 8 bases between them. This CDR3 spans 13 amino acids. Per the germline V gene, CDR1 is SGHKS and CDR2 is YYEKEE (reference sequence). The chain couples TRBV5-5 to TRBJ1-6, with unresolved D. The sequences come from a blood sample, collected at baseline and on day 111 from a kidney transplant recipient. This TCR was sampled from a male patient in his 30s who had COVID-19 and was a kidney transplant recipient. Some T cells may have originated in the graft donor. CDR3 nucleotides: TGTGCCAGCAGTGCCGCCCATAATTCACCCCTCCACTTT. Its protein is CASSAAHNSPLHF.